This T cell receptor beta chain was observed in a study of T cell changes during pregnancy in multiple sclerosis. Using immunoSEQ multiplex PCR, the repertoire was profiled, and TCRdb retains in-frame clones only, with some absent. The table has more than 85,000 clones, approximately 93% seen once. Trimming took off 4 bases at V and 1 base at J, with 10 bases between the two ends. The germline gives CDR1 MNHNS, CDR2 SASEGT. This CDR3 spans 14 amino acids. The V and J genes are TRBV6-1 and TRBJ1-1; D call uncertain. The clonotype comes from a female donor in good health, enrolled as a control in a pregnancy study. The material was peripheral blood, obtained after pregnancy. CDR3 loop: CASSGSTSNTEAFF. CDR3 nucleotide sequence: TGTGCCAGCAGTGGGTCCACATCGAACACTGAAGCTTTCTTT.